Sequencing of this TCR beta chain was carried out in a study of tumor-infiltrating lymphocytes in primary liver carcinoma. Starting material of about 0.45 ug total RNA yielded TCR beta cDNA via a constant-region primer. Three nested multiplex PCR rounds, a slightly modified ARM-PCR method, built the TCR beta libraries. Running nine to ten cycles apiece, the first two PCR rounds relied on TRBV1-TRBV30 forward primers together with a C-beta reverse primer. A single record per CDR3 protein comes from TCRdb applying MiXCR to the multiplex PCR reads. Among about 190,000 distinct CDR3 sequences listed, around 85% were seen once. Remarks on this clonotype: What it recognizes is unknown. At one of its ends the junction is not consistent with the germline gene, which may arise from a read error.

Investigators took RNA and DNA out together from roughly 21-30 mg of unsorted bulk tissue. Study-wide results and limits: Between tumor regions, pairs overlapped more than tumor-adjacent and tumor-blood pairs did. Against blood, tumors held a significantly higher top-250-clone fraction (p = 0.039).

This CDR3 spans 15 amino acids. The germline CDR1 and CDR2 sequences are SGHAT and FQNNGV. The receptor's source is a man aged 40-49 years with primary liver carcinoma and hepatitis B virus infection. The rearrangement links TRBV11-2 to TRBJ2-6; D may be TRBD1 or TRBD2 (5 bases each). The sequencing input was tumor tissue from primary liver carcinoma. CDR3 in amino acids: CATQRSCSGANVLTF. The CDR3 nucleotides read TGTGCCACCCAGCGGTCGTGCTCTGGGGCTAACGTCCTCACTTTC.